A selection of T cell receptor beta chains follows, all from one sample in a study of cytomegalovirus exposure and HLA in healthy donors. Sequenced by immunoSEQ multiplex PCR; TCRdb stores in-frame clones only, minus some. The repertoire holds under 150,000 clones, with more than 70% as singletons. Sequenced input: PBMCs. These TCRs come from a woman aged 25-40 years in good health and CMV-seropositive. Both conserved end residues are part of each CDR3. D genes are given only for firm matches. Clone size is not always given. Where it is, it says once, few, many or a class for expanded clones.

d_call,clone_size,v_call,j_call,cdr3_aa,cdr3_nt
.,.,TRBV19,TRBJ2-2,CGGRDSNTGELFF,TGTGGCGGGCGGGACTCCAACACCGGGGAGCTGTTTTTT
TRBD1,.,TRBV7-9,TRBJ2-7,CASSFRGGKAYEQYF,TGTGCCAGCAGCTTCAGAGGGGGCAAAGCCTACGAGCAGTACTTC
TRBD1,few,TRBV5-1,TRBJ2-7,CASSYLGQAYEQYF,TGCGCCAGCAGCTACCTCGGACAGGCCTACGAGCAGTACTTC
.,.,TRBV30,TRBJ2-3,CAWSAFFHTQYF,TGTGCCTGGAGTGCGTTCTTTCATACGCAGTATTTT
TRBD2,.,TRBV4-2,TRBJ2-3,CASSQGLAASTDTQYF,TGTGCCAGCAGCCAAGGACTAGCGGCTAGCACAGATACGCAGTATTTT
.,.,TRBV19,TRBJ1-4,CASSISQGGEKLFF,TGTGCCAGTAGTATAAGTCAGGGTGGAGAAAAACTGTTTTTT
.,once,TRBV7-8,TRBJ1-1,CASSLSVNTEAFF,TGTGCCAGCAGCTTATCGGTGAACACTGAAGCTTTCTTT
.,.,TRBV4-1,TRBJ1-5,CASSPWAGAGPQHF,TGCGCCAGCAGCCCCTGGGCGGGGGCCGGGCCCCAGCATTTT
.,.,TRBV29-1,TRBJ2-1,CSVVPSTSEQFF,TGCAGCGTCGTCCCGTCTACGAGCGAGCAGTTCTTC
.,.,TRBV28,TRBJ1-1,CASSLPGYGAFF,TGTGCCAGCAGTTTGCCAGGGTATGGGGCTTTCTTT
.,.,TRBV27,TRBJ2-5,CASSKRLKETQYF,TGTGCCAGCAGTAAACGACTGAAAGAGACCCAGTACTTC
.,once,TRBV5-1,TRBJ1-1,CASSYRVGETEAFF,TGCGCCAGCAGCTACAGGGTAGGAGAAACTGAAGCTTTCTTT
.,few,TRBV14,TRBJ2-1,CASSQDRNEQFF,TGTGCCAGCAGCCAAGATAGAAATGAGCAGTTCTTC
.,.,TRBV27,TRBJ2-7,CASSLGWGEYEQYF,TGTGCCAGCAGTTTAGGGTGGGGGGAATACGAGCAGTACTTC
.,.,TRBV23-1,TRBJ1-5,CASSQWRTDSNQPQHF,TGCGCCAGCAGTCAATGGAGGACAGACTCCAATCAGCCCCAGCATTTT
.,.,TRBV5-1,TRBJ2-7,CASSLGAYEQYF,TGCGCCAGCAGCTTGGGAGCCTACGAGCAGTACTTC
TRBD1,.,TRBV29-1,TRBJ2-7,CSVEDGTEYPYEQYF,TGCAGCGTTGAAGACGGGACAGAGTACCCCTACGAGCAGTACTTC
TRBD1,.,TRBV18,TRBJ2-7,CASSPGTGESYEQYF,TGTGCCAGCTCACCGGGGACAGGGGAGTCCTACGAGCAGTACTTC
.,.,TRBV6-1,TRBJ2-1,CASRVIRSSYNEQFF,TGTGCCAGCAGAGTCATCAGGTCCTCCTACAATGAGCAGTTCTTC
.,.,TRBV6-5,TRBJ2-7,CASSPGLLEAAEQYF,TGTGCCAGCAGTCCTGGACTCCTCGAGGCGGCCGAGCAGTACTTC
.,.,TRBV28,TRBJ1-2,CASSFSRDYGYTF,TGTGCCAGCAGTTTTAGCAGAGACTATGGCTACACCTTC
.,.,TRBV5-1,TRBJ1-4,CASSFTANEKLFF,TGCGCCAGCAGCTTCACAGCTAATGAAAAACTGTTTTTT
TRBD1,.,TRBV10-1,TRBJ1-3,CASAPMAPGQGAGNTIYF,TGCGCCAGCGCTCCTATGGCGCCGGGACAGGGCGCCGGAAACACCATATATTTT
TRBD2,.,TRBV18,TRBJ2-1,CASSPTLAGGTYNEQFF,TGTGCCAGCTCACCAACCCTAGCGGGAGGTACCTACAATGAGCAGTTCTTC
TRBD2,once,TRBV28,TRBJ2-1,CASSFLISSGRIHNEQFF,TGTGCCAGCAGTTTTCTAATCTCTAGCGGGAGGATCCACAATGAGCAGTTCTTC
.,.,TRBV29-1,TRBJ2-1,CSVEGTQRAYNEQFF,TGCAGCGTTGAAGGGACCCAGCGGGCCTACAATGAGCAGTTCTTC
TRBD1,.,TRBV28,TRBJ1-4,CASSLTGGEEKLFF,TGTGCCAGCAGTCTAACAGGGGGAGAGGAAAAACTGTTTTTT
TRBD2,.,TRBV6-1,TRBJ2-7,CASSEGREGLAHEQYF,TGTGCCAGCAGTGAAGGGCGGGAGGGCCTTGCTCACGAGCAGTACTTC
.,.,TRBV27,TRBJ2-1,CASSFFSGGLSVEQFF,TGTGCCAGCAGTTTTTTTTCGGGGGGCCTATCCGTTGAGCAGTTCTTC
TRBD1,.,TRBV2,TRBJ1-3,CASRATGGPGNTIYF,TGTGCCAGCAGAGCTACAGGGGGGCCTGGAAACACCATATATTTT
TRBD1,few,TRBV7-9,TRBJ1-2,CASSPSLSGTGGLGGYTF,TGTGCCAGCAGCCCTTCTTTATCCGGGACAGGGGGCTTGGGCGGCTACACCTTC
TRBD2,.,TRBV5-1,TRBJ2-1,CASSPLGGSFDEQFF,TGCGCCAGCAGCCCCCTGGGCGGGAGTTTCGATGAGCAGTTCTTC
.,.,TRBV6-5,TRBJ1-1,CASSYKFRGTEAFF,TGTGCCAGCAGTTACAAGTTCCGAGGGACTGAAGCTTTCTTT
.,.,TRBV18,TRBJ1-6,CASSRGSYNSPLHF,TGTGCCAGCTCACGAGGCTCCTATAATTCACCCCTCCACTTT
.,.,TRBV5-1,TRBJ1-1,CASTGNSGTEAFF,TGCGCCAGCACTGGCAACAGTGGCACTGAAGCTTTCTTT
.,.,TRBV5-6,TRBJ2-2,CASSFSTGELFF,TGTGCCAGCAGCTTTTCTACCGGGGAGCTGTTTTTT
.,.,TRBV27,TRBJ1-4,CASSFSGRNEKLFF,TGTGCCAGCAGTTTCAGCGGACGGAACGAAAAACTGTTTTTT
TRBD1,.,TRBV6-5,TRBJ2-1,CASSSGLRGTAEQFF,TGTGCCAGCAGCTCCGGCCTCAGGGGGACCGCTGAGCAGTTCTTC
.,.,TRBV7-9,TRBJ1-2,CASSLWQNGYTF,TGTGCCAGCAGCTTATGGCAGAATGGCTACACCTTC
TRBD1,.,TRBV13,TRBJ1-2,CASSRPGQGADGYTF,TGTGCCAGCAGCAGACCGGGACAGGGGGCGGATGGCTACACCTTC